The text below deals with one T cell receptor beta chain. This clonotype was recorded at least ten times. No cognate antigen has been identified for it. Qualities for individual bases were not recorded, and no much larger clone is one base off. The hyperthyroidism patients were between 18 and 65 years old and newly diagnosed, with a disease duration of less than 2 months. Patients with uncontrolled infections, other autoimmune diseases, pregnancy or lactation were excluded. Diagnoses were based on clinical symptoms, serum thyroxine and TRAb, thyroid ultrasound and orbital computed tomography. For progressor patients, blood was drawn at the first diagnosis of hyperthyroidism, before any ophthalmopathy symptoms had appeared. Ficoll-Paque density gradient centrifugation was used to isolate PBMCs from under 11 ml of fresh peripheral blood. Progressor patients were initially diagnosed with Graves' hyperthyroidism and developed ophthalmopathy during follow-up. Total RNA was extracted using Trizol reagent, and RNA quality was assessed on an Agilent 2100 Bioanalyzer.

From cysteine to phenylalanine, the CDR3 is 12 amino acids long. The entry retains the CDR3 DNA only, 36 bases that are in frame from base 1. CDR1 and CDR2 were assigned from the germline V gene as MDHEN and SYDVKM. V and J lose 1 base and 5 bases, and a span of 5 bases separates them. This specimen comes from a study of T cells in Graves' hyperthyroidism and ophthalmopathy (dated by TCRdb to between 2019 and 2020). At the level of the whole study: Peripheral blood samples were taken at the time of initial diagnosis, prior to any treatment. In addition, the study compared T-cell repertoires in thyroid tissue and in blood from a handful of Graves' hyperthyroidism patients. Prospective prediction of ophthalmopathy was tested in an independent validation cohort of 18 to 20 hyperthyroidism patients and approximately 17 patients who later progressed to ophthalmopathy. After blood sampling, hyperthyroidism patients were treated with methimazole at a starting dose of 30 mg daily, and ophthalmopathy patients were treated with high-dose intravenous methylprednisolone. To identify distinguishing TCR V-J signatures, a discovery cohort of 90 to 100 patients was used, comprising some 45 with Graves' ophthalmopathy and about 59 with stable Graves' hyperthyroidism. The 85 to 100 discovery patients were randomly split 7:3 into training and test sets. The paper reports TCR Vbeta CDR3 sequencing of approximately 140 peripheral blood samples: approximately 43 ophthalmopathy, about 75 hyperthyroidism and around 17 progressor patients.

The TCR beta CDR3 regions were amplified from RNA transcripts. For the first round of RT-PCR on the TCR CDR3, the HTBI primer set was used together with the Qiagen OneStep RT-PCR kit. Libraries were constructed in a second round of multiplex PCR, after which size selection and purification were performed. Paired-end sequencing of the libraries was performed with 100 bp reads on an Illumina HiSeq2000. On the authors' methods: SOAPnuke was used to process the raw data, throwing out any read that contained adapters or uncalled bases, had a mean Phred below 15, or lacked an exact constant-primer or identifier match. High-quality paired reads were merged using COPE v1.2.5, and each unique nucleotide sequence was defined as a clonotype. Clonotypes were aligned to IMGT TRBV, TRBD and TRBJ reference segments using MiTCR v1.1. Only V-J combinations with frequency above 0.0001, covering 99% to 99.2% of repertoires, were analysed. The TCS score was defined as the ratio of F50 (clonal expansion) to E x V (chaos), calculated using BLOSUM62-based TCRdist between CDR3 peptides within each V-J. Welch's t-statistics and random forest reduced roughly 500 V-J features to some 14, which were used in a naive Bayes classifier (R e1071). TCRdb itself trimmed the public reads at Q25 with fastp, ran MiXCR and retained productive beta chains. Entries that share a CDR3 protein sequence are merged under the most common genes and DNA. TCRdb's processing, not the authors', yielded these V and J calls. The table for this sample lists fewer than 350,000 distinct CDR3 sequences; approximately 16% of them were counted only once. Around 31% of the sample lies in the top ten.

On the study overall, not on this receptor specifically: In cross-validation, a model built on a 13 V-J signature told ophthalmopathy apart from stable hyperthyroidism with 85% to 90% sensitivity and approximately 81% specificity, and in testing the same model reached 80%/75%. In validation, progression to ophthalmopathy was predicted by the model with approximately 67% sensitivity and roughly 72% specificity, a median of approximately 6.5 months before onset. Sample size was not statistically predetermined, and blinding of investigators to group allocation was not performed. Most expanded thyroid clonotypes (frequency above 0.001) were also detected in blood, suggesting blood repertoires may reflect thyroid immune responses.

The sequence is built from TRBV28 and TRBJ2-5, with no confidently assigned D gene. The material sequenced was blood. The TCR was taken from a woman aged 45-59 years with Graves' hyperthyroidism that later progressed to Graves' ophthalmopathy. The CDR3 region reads CASSLSWETQYF. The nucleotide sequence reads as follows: TGTGCCAGCAGTTTATCGTGGGAGACCCAGTACTTC.